This T cell receptor beta chain was profiled in a study of OX40 agonist ivuxolimab in advanced cancers. Whole-study context: Three patients, one with hepatocellular carcinoma and two with cutaneous melanoma, achieved partial responses.

Per the germline V gene, CDR1 is SGHAT and CDR2 is FQNNGV. V gave up 5 bases and J gave up 8 bases, with 10 bases separating them. The CDR3 length is 13 residues. The sampling schedule covered blood at baseline, cycle 4 day 1, and cycle 7 day 1. Method: immunoSEQ multiplex PCR; TCRdb's copy keeps in-frame clones and lacks some. The sample includes approximately 120,000 clones, approximately 90% of them seen just once. Here the sequenced sample was CD4+ or CD8+ T cells sorted from blood, taken in a trial of the OX40 agonist ivuxolimab. The chain carries TRBV11-2 and TRBJ1-6, with D hard to call. The receptor was derived from an adult with an advanced solid tumor such as melanoma, head and neck, liver or kidney cancer. CDR3 sequence reads: CASSPAAYSPLHF. The CDR3, as DNA: TGTGCCAGCAGCCCGGCGGCTTATTCACCCCTCCACTTT.